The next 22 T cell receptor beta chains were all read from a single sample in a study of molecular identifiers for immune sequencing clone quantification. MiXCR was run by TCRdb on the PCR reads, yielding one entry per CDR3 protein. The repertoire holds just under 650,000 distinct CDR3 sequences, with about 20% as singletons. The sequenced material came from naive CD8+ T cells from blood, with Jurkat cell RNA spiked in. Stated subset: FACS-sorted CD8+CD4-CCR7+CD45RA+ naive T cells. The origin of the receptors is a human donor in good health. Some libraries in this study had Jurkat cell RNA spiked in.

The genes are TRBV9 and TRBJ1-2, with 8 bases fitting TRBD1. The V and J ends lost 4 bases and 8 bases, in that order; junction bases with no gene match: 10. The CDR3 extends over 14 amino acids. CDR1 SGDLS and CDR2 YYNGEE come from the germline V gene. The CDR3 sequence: CASSPETGVGGYTF. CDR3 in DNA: TGTGCCAGCAGCCCTGAGACAGGGGTAGGAGGCTACACCTTC.

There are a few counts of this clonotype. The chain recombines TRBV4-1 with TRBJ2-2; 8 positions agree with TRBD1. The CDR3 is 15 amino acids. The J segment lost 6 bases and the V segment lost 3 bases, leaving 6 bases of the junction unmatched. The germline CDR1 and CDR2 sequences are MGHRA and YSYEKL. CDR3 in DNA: TGCGCCAGCAGCCAGAGACAGGGGCCTCCCGGGGAGCTGTTTTTT. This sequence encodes CASSQRQGPPGELFF.

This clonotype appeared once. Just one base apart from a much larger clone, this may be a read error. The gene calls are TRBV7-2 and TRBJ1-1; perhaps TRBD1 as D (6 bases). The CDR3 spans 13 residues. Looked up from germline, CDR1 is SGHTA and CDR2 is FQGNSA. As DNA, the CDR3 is TGTGCCAGCAGCTCATGGGGGGACACTGAAGCTTCCTTT. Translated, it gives CASSSWGDTEASF.

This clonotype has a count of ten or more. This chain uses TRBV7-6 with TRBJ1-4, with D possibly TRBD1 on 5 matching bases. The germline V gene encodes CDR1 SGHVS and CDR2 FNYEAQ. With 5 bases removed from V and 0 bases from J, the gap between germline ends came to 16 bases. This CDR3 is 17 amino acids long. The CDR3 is CASSQTRGLTTNEKLFF. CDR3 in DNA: TGTGCCAGCAGCCAAACTAGGGGTTTGACAACTAATGAAAAACTGTTTTTT.

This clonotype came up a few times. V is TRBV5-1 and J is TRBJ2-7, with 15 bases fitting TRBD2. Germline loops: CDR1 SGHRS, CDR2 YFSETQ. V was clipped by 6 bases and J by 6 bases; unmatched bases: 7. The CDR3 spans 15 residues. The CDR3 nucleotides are TGCGCCAGCACCGGGACTAGCGGGGGGTCGGGCGAGCAGTACTTC. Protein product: CASTGTSGGSGEQYF.

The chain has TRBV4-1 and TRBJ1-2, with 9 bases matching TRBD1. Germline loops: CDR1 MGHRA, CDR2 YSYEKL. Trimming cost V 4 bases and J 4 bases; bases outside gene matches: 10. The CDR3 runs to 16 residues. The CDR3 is CASSPGGQGHLYGYTF. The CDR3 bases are TGCGCCAGCAGCCCAGGTGGACAGGGGCACCTCTATGGCTACACCTTC.

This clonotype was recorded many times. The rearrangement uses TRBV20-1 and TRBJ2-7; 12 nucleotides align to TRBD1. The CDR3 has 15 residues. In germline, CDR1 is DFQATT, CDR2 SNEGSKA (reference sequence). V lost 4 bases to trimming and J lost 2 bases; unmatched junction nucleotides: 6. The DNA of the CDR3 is TGCAGTGCTACCTCCCGGGACAGGGGGCCCTACGAGCAGTACTTC. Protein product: CSATSRDRGPYEQYF.

The CDR3 bases are TGTGCCAGCAGTGACGAGACAGGGTTCCACGAGCAGTACTTC. It is translated as CASSDETGFHEQYF. The genes are TRBV2 and TRBJ2-7; 7 nucleotides agree with TRBD1. The CDR3 totals 14 residues. V was pared by 3 bases and J by 5 bases, with 7 bases of the junction left unmatched. Germline V gene lookup returns CDR1 SNHLY and CDR2 FYNNEI.

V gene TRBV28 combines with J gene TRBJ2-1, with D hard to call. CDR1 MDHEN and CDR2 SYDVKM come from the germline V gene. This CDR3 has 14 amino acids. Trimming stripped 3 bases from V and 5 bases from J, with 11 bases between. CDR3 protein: CASSFTANNNEQFF. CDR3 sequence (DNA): TGTGCCAGCAGTTTCACAGCCAATAACAATGAGCAGTTCTTC.

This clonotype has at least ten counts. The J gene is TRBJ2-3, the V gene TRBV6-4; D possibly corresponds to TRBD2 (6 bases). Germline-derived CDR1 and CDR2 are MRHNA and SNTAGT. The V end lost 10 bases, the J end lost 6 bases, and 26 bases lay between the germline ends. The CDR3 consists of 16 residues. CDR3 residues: CANLCPNRDWADTQYF. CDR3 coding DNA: TGTGCCAACCTTTGCCCTAACCGGGACTGGGCGGATACGCAGTATTTT.

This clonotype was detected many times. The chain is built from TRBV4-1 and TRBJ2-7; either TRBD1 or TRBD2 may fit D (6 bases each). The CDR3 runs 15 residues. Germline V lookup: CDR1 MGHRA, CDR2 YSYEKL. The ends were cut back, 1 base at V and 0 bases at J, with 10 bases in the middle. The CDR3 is CASSQVEGVSYEQYF. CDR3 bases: TGCGCCAGCAGCCAAGTGGAGGGGGTCTCCTACGAGCAGTACTTC.

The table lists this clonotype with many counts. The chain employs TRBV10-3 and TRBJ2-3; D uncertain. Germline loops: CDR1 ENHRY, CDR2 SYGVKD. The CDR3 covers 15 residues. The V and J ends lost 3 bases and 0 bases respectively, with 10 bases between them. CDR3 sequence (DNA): TGTGCCATCAGTGAAGGTTATGGAAGCACAGATACGCAGTATTTT. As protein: CAISEGYGSTDTQYF.

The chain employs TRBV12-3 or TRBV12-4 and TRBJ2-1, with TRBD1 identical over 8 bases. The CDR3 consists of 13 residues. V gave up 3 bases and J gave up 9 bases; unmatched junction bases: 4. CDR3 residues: CASSFTGGGEQFF. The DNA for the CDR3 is TGTGCCAGCAGTTTCACAGGGGGAGGTGAGCAGTTCTTC.

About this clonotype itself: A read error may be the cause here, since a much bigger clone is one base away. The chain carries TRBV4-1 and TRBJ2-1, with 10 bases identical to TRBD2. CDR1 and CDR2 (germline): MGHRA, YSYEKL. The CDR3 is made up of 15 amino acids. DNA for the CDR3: TGCGCCAGCGGCCAAGTAGCGGGGGGAAACAATGAGCAGTTCTTC. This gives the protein CASGQVAGGNNEQFF.

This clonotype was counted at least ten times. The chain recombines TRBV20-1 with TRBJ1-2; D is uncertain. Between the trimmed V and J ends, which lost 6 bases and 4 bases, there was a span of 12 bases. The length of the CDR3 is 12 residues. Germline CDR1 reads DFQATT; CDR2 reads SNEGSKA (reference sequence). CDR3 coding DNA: TGCAGTGCAATCCCTATCCCCTATGGCTACACCTTC. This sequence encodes CSAIPIPYGYTF.

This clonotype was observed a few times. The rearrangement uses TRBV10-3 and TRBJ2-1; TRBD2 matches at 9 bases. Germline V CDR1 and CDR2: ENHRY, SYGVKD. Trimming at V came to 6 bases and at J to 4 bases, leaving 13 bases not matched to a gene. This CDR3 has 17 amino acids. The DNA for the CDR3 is TGTGCCATCAGGGATCTTGCGGGAGGGCCAGGATACAATGAGCAGTTCTTC. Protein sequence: CAIRDLAGGPGYNEQFF.

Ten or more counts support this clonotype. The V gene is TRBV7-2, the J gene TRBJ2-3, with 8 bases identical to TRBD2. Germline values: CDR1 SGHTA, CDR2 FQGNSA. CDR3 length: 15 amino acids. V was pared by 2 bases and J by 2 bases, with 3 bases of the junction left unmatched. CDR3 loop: CASSLIAGFTDTQYF. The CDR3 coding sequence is TGTGCCAGCAGCTTAATAGCGGGATTCACAGATACGCAGTATTTT.

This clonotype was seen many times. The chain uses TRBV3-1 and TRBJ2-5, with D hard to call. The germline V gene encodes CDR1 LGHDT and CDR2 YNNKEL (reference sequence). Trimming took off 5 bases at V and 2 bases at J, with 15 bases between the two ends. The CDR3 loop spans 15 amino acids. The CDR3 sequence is CASSSLHSHQETQYF. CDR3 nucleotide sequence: TGTGCCAGCAGCTCTCTCCACAGCCATCAAGAGACCCAGTACTTC.

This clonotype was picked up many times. This CDR3 is CATSGGTAYEQYF. The DNA of the CDR3 is TGTGCCACCAGCGGCGGGACAGCCTACGAGCAGTACTTC. The rearrangement links TRBV15 to TRBJ2-7, with D perhaps TRBD1 (7 bases). The V gene's germline CDR1 is LNHNV and CDR2 YYDKDF (reference sequence). CDR3 length: 13 residues. V was trimmed by 5 bases and J by 2 bases, leaving 10 bases between them.

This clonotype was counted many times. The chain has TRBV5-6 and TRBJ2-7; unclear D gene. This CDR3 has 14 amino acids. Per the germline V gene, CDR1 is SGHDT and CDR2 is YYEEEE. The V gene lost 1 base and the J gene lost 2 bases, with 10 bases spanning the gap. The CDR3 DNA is TGTGCCAGCAGCTTGAAACAGCGACCCTACGAGCAGTACTTC. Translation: CASSLKQRPYEQYF. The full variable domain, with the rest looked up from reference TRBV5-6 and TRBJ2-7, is DAGVTQSPTHLIKTRGQQVTLRCSPKSGHDTVSWYQQALGQGPQFIFQYYEEEERQRGNFPDRFSGHQFPNYSSELNVNALLLGDSALYLCASSLKQRPYEQYFGPGTRLTVT.

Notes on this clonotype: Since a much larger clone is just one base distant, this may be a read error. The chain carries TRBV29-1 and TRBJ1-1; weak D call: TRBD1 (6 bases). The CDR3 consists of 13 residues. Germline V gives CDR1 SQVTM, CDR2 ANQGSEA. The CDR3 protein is CSVRDNMNTEALF. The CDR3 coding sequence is TGCAGCGTGAGGGACAACATGAACACTGAAGCTCTCTTT.

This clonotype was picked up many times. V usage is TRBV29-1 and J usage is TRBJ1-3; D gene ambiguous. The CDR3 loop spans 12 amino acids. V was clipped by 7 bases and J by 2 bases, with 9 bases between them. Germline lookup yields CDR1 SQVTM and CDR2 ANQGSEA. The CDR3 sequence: CSGEVTGNTIYF. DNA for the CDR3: TGCAGCGGAGAGGTAACTGGAAACACCATATATTTT.